The 10 T cell receptor beta chains below all came from one sample that was sequenced in a study of beta chain features in type 1 diabetes. Expressed TCRB transcripts were sequenced because the isolated RNA had all been reverse transcribed beforehand. Data came from immunoSEQ multiplex PCR; TCRdb stores just in-frame clones and leaves some out. This sample has approximately 470,000 clones, with 30% found just once. What was sequenced was naive CD4+ T cells from blood. Receptor source: a man between 18 and 29 years old in good health.

This clone was observed a handful of times. V and J are TRBV11-2 and TRBJ2-7, with a possible D match to TRBD1 (7 bases). The V gene's germline CDR1 is SGHAT and CDR2 FQNNGV. V was trimmed by 8 bases and J by 3 bases, leaving 20 bases between them. The CDR3 covers 15 residues. CDR3 in amino acids: CASLNWRDRYYEQYF. The DNA for the CDR3 is TGTGCCAGCTTAAACTGGCGGGACAGATACTACGAGCAGTACTTC.

This clone came up a few times. The chain employs TRBV6-5 and TRBJ2-2; D remains ambiguous. The germline gives CDR1 MNHEY, CDR2 SVGAGI. Trimming removed 6 bases at V and 5 bases at J, with 4 bases between. The CDR3 sequence is 11 residues long. The CDR3: CASRITGELFF. CDR3 DNA sequence: TGTGCCAGCAGGATAACCGGGGAGCTGTTTTTT.

The chain combines TRBV15 with TRBJ1-4; no clear D gene. V lost 3 bases, J lost 8 bases, and 13 bases lay in between. The CDR3 is made up of 14 amino acids. Looked up from germline, CDR1 is LNHNV and CDR2 is YYDKDF (reference sequence). CDR3 nucleotide sequence: TGTGCCACCAGCAGTCATGGGGTTCGGGAAAAACTGTTTTTT. Amino acid sequence: CATSSHGVREKLFF.

As concerns this clone: Other nucleotide sequences in the sample specify the same CDR3. The rearrangement links TRBV30 to TRBJ1-1; D call uncertain. Germline values: CDR1 GTSNPN, CDR2 SVGIG (reference sequence). Trimming took off 0 bases at V and 0 bases at J, with 2 bases between the two ends. The CDR3 has 12 residues. As DNA, the CDR3 is TGTGCCTGGAGTGTACTGAACACTGAAGCTTTCTTT. Protein sequence: CAWSVLNTEAFF.

CDR3 sequence: CATGRNNQPQHF. The CDR3 region has the DNA TGTGCCACCGGACGGAACAATCAGCCCCAGCATTTT. This chain connects TRBV21-1 to TRBJ1-5. TRBV21-1 represents a pseudogene. The CDR3 sequence is 12 residues long.

The chain carries TRBV25-1 and TRBJ2-5; TRBD1 matches at 8 bases. Trimming took 5 bases from V and 5 from J; bases not matched to a gene: 10. Looked up from germline, CDR1 is MGHDK and CDR2 is SYGVNS. The CDR3 extends over 15 amino acids. This chain's CDR3 is CASSQRQGLGETQYF. Written as DNA, the CDR3 is TGTGCCAGCAGTCAACGACAGGGGCTAGGGGAGACCCAGTACTTC.

This clone was counted between two and nine times. V is TRBV7-2 and J is TRBJ2-5; no reliable D call. Trimming took 3 bases from V and 2 from J, leaving 10 bases between them. Germline lookup yields CDR1 SGHTA and CDR2 FQGNSA. CDR3 size: 14 residues. CDR3 sequence: CASSFYSLQETQYF. For the CDR3, the DNA is TGTGCCAGCAGCTTTTACAGCTTACAAGAGACCCAGTACTTC.

This clone was recorded a few times. The rearrangement links TRBV28 to TRBJ2-5; D gene unclear. CDR1 and CDR2 (germline): MDHEN, SYDVKM. CDR3 size: 12 residues. V dropped 8 bases and J dropped 1 base, with 8 bases sitting between them. In DNA form, the CDR3 reads TGTGCCAGCGGGCACCTCCAAGAGACCCAGTACTTC. Residues: CASGHLQETQYF.

V gene TRBV5-4 combines with J gene TRBJ2-3; D could derive from TRBD1 or TRBD2 (5 bases each). This CDR3 contains 16 residues. The germline V gene has CDR1 SGHNT and CDR2 YYREEE (reference sequence). V shed 0 bases and J shed 4 bases, with 15 bases lying between them. CDR3 in DNA: TGTGCCAGCAGCTTGGGTGGAGCAGGGAGAGCAGATACGCAGTATTTT. Translation: CASSLGGAGRADTQYF.

This clone showed up just a few times. This chain joins TRBV29-1 and TRBJ2-7, with D possibly being TRBD2 (6 bases). Germline values: CDR1 SQVTM, CDR2 ANQGSEA. Between the trimmed V and J ends, which lost 4 bases and 3 bases, there was a span of 16 bases. The CDR3 is 14 amino acids. CDR3 protein: CSVAIGLAYYEQYF. In DNA form, the CDR3 reads TGCAGCGTTGCTATTGGTCTAGCGTACTACGAGCAGTACTTC.